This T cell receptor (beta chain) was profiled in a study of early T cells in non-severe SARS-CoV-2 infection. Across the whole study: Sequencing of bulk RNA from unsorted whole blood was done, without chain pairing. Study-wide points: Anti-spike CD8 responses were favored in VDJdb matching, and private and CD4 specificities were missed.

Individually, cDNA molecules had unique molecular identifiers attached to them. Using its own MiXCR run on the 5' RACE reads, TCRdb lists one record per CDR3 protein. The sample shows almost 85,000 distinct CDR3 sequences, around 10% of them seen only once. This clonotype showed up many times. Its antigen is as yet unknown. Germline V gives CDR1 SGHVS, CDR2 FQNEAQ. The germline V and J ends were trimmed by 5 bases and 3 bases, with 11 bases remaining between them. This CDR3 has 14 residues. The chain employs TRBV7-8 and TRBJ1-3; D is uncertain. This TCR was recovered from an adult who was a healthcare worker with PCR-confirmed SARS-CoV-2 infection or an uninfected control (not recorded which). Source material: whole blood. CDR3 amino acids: CASSIREGGNTIYF. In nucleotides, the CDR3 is TGTGCCAGCAGCATAAGGGAAGGTGGAAACACCATATATTTT.